The 32 T cell receptor beta chains listed next were all sequenced from one sample in a study of OX40 agonist ivuxolimab in advanced cancers. Measured with immunoSEQ multiplex PCR; TCRdb has only the in-frame clones, and not every one. This sample has roughly 67,000 clones, with 80% to 95% found just once. Sequences were derived from CD4+ or CD8+ T cells sorted from blood, sampled in a trial of the OX40 agonist ivuxolimab. The origin of the receptors is an adult with an advanced solid tumor such as melanoma, head and neck, liver or kidney cancer.

This clone was seen only a few times. The same CDR3 can be traced to other DNA sequences in this sample. This rearrangement joins TRBV4-1 to TRBJ1-1; TRBD1 might be the D (6 bases). The CDR3 runs 15 residues. V was shortened by 0 bases and J by 1 base, with 9 bases between the two germline ends. Germline CDR1 and CDR2: MGHRA and YSYEKL. CDR3 amino acids: CASSQEGAGNTEAFF. The CDR3, as DNA: TGCGCCAGCAGCCAAGAGGGGGCAGGGAACACTGAAGCTTTCTTT.

The chain combines TRBV9 with TRBJ1-1; D remains unclear. The CDR3 consists of 14 residues. CDR1 SGDLS and CDR2 YYNGEE come from the germline V gene. Trimming cost V 0 bases and J 5 bases, with 11 bases left between them. The CDR3 sequence: CASSVVGGSTEAFF. Here the CDR3 DNA reads TGTGCCAGCAGCGTAGTAGGAGGTAGTACTGAAGCTTTCTTT. Filled out from reference TRBV9 and TRBJ1-1, the complete variable domain reads DSGVTQTPKHLITATGQRVTLRCSPRSGDLSVYWYQQSLDQGLQFLIQYYNGEERAKGNILERFSAQQFPDLHSELNLSSLELGDSALYFCASSVVGGSTEAFFGQGTRLTVV.

This chain joins TRBV13 and TRBJ2-1, with a weak D call TRBD1 (6 bases). The CDR3 runs 15 residues. Trimming took 3 bases from V and 0 from J, leaving 9 bases between them. Germline V gene data show CDR1 as PRHDT and CDR2 as FYEKMQ (reference sequence). The CDR3 sequence is CASSFTGYSYNEQFF. CDR3 DNA sequence: TGTGCCAGCAGCTTCACAGGGTACTCCTACAATGAGCAGTTCTTC.

The rearrangement joins TRBV7-6 to TRBJ2-1; D unclear. Trimming took 0 bases from V and 5 from J, leaving 11 bases between them. There are 15 residues in the CDR3. CDR1 is SGHVS, CDR2 FNYEAQ, per germline. The CDR3 DNA reads TGTGCCAGCAGCTTAGCGCGTTACCTCAACAATGAGCAGTTCTTC. This translates into CASSLARYLNNEQFF.

This clone has only one observation. V gene TRBV7-9 combines with J gene TRBJ2-7, with no clear D. Trimming took 2 bases from V and 5 from J, leaving 7 bases between them. CDR1 is SEHNR, CDR2 FQNEAQ, per germline (reference sequence). This CDR3 region has 12 residues. CDR3 protein: CASSLLRDEQYF. Here the CDR3 DNA reads TGTGCCAGCAGCTTACTTCGGGACGAGCAGTACTTC.

J is TRBJ2-1 and V is TRBV11-2; TRBD2 matches at 9 bases. Germline CDR1 reads SGHAT; CDR2 reads FQNNGV. Trimming at V came to 3 bases and at J to 4 bases, leaving 4 bases not matched to a gene. This CDR3 is built from 15 residues. The CDR3 nucleotides read TGTGCCAGCAGCTTGGCTAGCGGGATTTACAATGAGCAGTTCTTC. This encodes CASSLASGIYNEQFF.

This sequence joins TRBV4-1 and TRBJ2-7; maybe TRBD1 (6 bases). Trimming removed 3 bases at V and 3 bases at J, with 9 bases between. The length of the CDR3 is 13 residues. Per the germline V gene, CDR1 is MGHRA and CDR2 is YSYEKL. CDR3 region: CASSHGQNYEQYF. The CDR3 bases are TGCGCCAGCAGCCACGGACAGAACTACGAGCAGTACTTC.

The rearrangement uses TRBV4-2 and TRBJ2-1; no firm D call. V was cut by 1 base and J by 12 bases, with 7 bases left in between. The germline CDR1 and CDR2 sequences are LGHNA and YNFKEQ. The CDR3 is 11 amino acids. The CDR3 region has the DNA TGTGCCAGCAGCCAAGGGACCTGGCAGTTCTTC. The encoded protein is CASSQGTWQFF.

The CDR3 spells CASSLETGYLATDTQYF. CDR3 in DNA: TGCGCCAGCAGCTTGGAGACAGGCTATTTAGCAACAGATACGCAGTATTTT. The chain joins TRBV5-1 to TRBJ2-3, with D perhaps matching TRBD1 (6 bases). Trimming cost V 0 bases and J 3 bases, with 17 bases left between them. Germline loops: CDR1 SGHRS, CDR2 YFSETQ. This CDR3 is 17 amino acids long. Together with reference TRBV5-1 and TRBJ2-3, the CDR3 gives the full variable domain: KAGVTQTPRYLIKTRGQQVTLSCSPISGHRSVSWYQQTPGQGLQFLFEYFSETQRNKGNFPGRFSGRQFSNSRSEMNVSTLELGDSALYLCASSLETGYLATDTQYFGPGTRLTVL.

The rearrangement joins TRBV27 to TRBJ2-7; D may be TRBD1 (5 bases). Trimming removed 2 bases from V and 2 bases from J, with 10 bases in between. CDR1 is MNHEY, CDR2 SMNVEV, per germline (reference sequence). The CDR3 has 14 residues. The CDR3 protein is CASSLGADAYEQYF. The CDR3, as DNA: TGTGCCAGCAGTTTAGGGGCAGATGCCTACGAGCAGTACTTC.

The chain recombines TRBV18 with TRBJ2-5; perhaps TRBD1 as D (5 bases). This CDR3 is 16 amino acids long. V was cut by 3 bases and J by 2 bases, with 16 bases left in between. Germline V gene sequence: CDR1 KGHSH, CDR2 LQKENI. CDR3 sequence reads: CASSPRLAGQQETQYF. The CDR3 nucleotides read TGTGCCAGCTCACCCCGGTTAGCTGGACAACAAGAGACCCAGTACTTC. The full variable domain, rest sourced from reference TRBV18 and TRBJ2-5, is NAGVMQNPRHLVRRRGQEARLRCSPMKGHSHVYWYRQLPEEGLKFMVYLQKENIIDESGMPKERFSAEFPKEGPSILRIQQVVRGDSAAYFCASSPRLAGQQETQYFGPGTRLLVL.

This clone was seen once. J is TRBJ2-3 and V is TRBV7-9; perhaps D is TRBD1 or TRBD2 (5 bases each). There are 16 residues in the CDR3. Germline assignment: CDR1 SEHNR and CDR2 FQNEAQ (reference sequence). Trimming took off 5 bases at V and 4 bases at J, with 19 bases between the two ends. CDR3 loop: CASSLSGTPMADTQYF. The CDR3 DNA sequence: TGTGCCAGCAGCCTCTCAGGGACCCCAATGGCAGATACGCAGTATTTT.

This clone appeared once. The genes are TRBV12-5 and TRBJ2-7; 8 bases match TRBD2. J lost 2 bases, V lost 6 bases, and 15 bases had no gene match. CDR1 LGHNT and CDR2 FRNRAP come from the germline V gene. This CDR3 has 17 amino acids. The CDR3 loop is CASGLPVGLATTYEQYF. The CDR3 nucleotides read TGTGCTAGTGGCCTTCCGGTCGGACTAGCTACGACCTACGAGCAGTACTTC.

This rearrangement joins TRBV7-9 to TRBJ2-7; D perhaps matches TRBD1 (6 bases). Germline assignment: CDR1 SEHNR and CDR2 FQNEAQ (reference sequence). V was clipped by 1 base and J by 2 bases, with 9 bases between them. The CDR3 sequence is 14 residues long. Here the CDR3 DNA reads TGTGCCAGCAGCTTAGTCGGACAGACCTACGAGCAGTACTTC. It is translated as CASSLVGQTYEQYF.

The V and J genes are TRBV19 and TRBJ1-1; D uncertain. The CDR3 has 12 amino acids. Germline V gene sequence: CDR1 LNHDA, CDR2 SQIVND (reference sequence). Trimming shortened V by 3 bases and J by 5 bases, and 7 bases separated the two germline ends. The chain's CDR3 is CASSIEATEAFF. CDR3 DNA: TGTGCCAGTAGTATCGAGGCGACTGAAGCTTTCTTT.

The chain joins TRBV7-3 to TRBJ2-1; tentatively, D is TRBD2 (6 bases). This CDR3 has 13 residues. Germline values: CDR1 SGHTA, CDR2 FQGTGA. V lost 4 bases and J lost 7, with 11 bases in between. The CDR3 region has the DNA TGTGCCAGCAGCTCCGGGGGTTGGAATGAGCAGTTCTTC. Protein sequence: CASSSGGWNEQFF.

The rearrangement links TRBV7-3 to TRBJ2-3; 8 bases are shared with TRBD2. The CDR3 has 15 residues. The germline gives CDR1 SGHTA, CDR2 FQGTGA. Germline trimming cut 3 bases from V and 3 bases from J; bases unmatched to any gene: 5. CDR3 residues: CASSFNGGATDTQYF. The CDR3 DNA follows: TGTGCCAGCAGCTTCAACGGGGGGGCTACAGATACGCAGTATTTT.

DNA for the CDR3: TGTGCCAGCAGCGACGACAGGGAAGAGACCCAGTACTTC. Translating gives CASSDDREETQYF. The rearrangement links TRBV11-2 to TRBJ2-5, with 7 bases lining up with TRBD1. There are 13 residues in the CDR3. The V and J ends lost 5 bases and 3 bases, in that order; junction bases with no gene match: 3. Looked up from germline, CDR1 is SGHAT and CDR2 is FQNNGV.

The chain joins TRBV15 to TRBJ2-2; D gene unclear. This CDR3 has 12 amino acids. Between the trimmed V and J ends, which lost 6 bases and 3 bases, there was a span of 5 bases. The germline V gene has CDR1 LNHNV and CDR2 YYDKDF (reference sequence). The CDR3 loop reads CATRGYTGELFF. CDR3 DNA: TGTGCCACCAGGGGTTACACCGGGGAGCTGTTTTTT.

The chain has TRBV27 and TRBJ2-7, with 15 bases identical to TRBD2. The length of the CDR3 is 16 residues. With V trimmed by 5 bases and J by 4 bases, 6 bases remained unmatched. Germline assignment: CDR1 MNHEY and CDR2 SMNVEV (reference sequence). DNA of the CDR3: TGTGCCAGCAGTCTCGGACTAGCGGGAGGGCCATACGAGCAGTACTTC. Protein product: CASSLGLAGGPYEQYF.

The genes are TRBV4-1 and TRBJ1-1; 7 bases map to TRBD1. The germline V gene encodes CDR1 MGHRA and CDR2 YSYEKL. The V segment lost 0 bases and the J segment 6 bases; nucleotides outside the gene matches: 10. The CDR3 runs to 16 residues. The CDR3 DNA is TGCGCCAGCAGCCAAGAGGGGACAGCCATGGGGCCTGAAGCTTTCTTT. It yields the protein CASSQEGTAMGPEAFF.

The chain links TRBV5-1 to TRBJ2-3; 11 nucleotides line up with TRBD2. V dropped 4 bases and J dropped 1; count of bases not matched to a gene: 5. There are 16 residues in the CDR3. Germline values: CDR1 SGHRS, CDR2 YFSETQ. The CDR3 sequence is CASSPIAGGGTDTQYF. The CDR3 region has the DNA TGCGCCAGCAGCCCCATAGCGGGAGGGGGCACAGATACGCAGTATTTT.

The chain uses TRBV9 and TRBJ2-3; no firm D call. V lost 1 base, J lost 2 bases, and 5 bases lay in between. This CDR3 comprises 13 residues. Germline CDR1 SGDLS, CDR2 YYNGEE. The CDR3, as DNA: TGTGCCAGCAGCGTACACTTCACAGATACGCAGTATTTT. It encodes CASSVHFTDTQYF.

J is TRBJ1-1 and V is TRBV14; possible D gene TRBD1, 6 bases. Germline-derived CDR1 and CDR2 are SGHDN and FVKESK. The CDR3 runs 15 residues. Trimming left V 2 bases short and J 6 bases short, with 16 bases between. CDR3 in DNA: TGTGCCAGCAGCCAAAGGACAGCCCTGAGGTCTGAAGCTTTCTTT. Amino acid sequence: CASSQRTALRSEAFF.

The chain combines TRBV9 with TRBJ2-7; TRBD1 might be the D (5 bases). There are 12 residues in the CDR3. Germline-derived CDR1 and CDR2 are SGDLS and YYNGEE. Deletions cut 0 bases from V and 7 bases from J, with 8 bases between. DNA of the CDR3: TGTGCCAGCAGCGTAGGAGCAGGGGAGCAGTACTTC. Encoded protein: CASSVGAGEQYF.

This chain joins TRBV30 and TRBJ1-5, with D possibly being TRBD1 (6 bases). The V gene's germline CDR1 is GTSNPN and CDR2 SVGIG (reference sequence). The CDR3 covers 16 residues. Deletions cut 5 bases from V and 0 bases from J, with 17 bases between. CDR3 region: CAWQQGNPYSNQPQHF. CDR3 bases: TGTGCCTGGCAGCAGGGGAACCCCTATAGCAATCAGCCCCAGCATTTT.

The V and J genes are TRBV2 and TRBJ2-7; D may be TRBD1 (5 bases). Germline loops: CDR1 SNHLY, CDR2 FYNNEI. V lost 9 bases and J 3 bases, leaving 18 bases between the germline ends. The CDR3 spans 14 residues. In DNA, the CDR3 is TGTGCCAGTTCCCCTATCGGAGACAGCTACGAGCAGTACTTC. It codes for CASSPIGDSYEQYF. Together with reference TRBV2 and TRBJ2-7, the CDR3 gives the full variable domain: EPEVTQTPSHQVTQMGQEVILRCVPISNHLYFYWYRQILGQKVEFLVSFYNNEISEKSEIFDDQFSVERPDGSNFTLKIRSTKLEDSAMYFCASSPIGDSYEQYFGPGTRLTVT.

The chain recombines TRBV7-8 with TRBJ1-3, with D tentatively TRBD1 (5 bases). The CDR3 sequence is 15 residues long. V lost 1 base, J lost 0 bases, and 7 bases lay in between. Germline loops: CDR1 SGHVS, CDR2 FQNEAQ. CDR3 loop: CASSLGQSSGNTIYF. DNA for the CDR3: TGTGCCAGCAGCTTAGGACAGTCCTCTGGAAACACCATATATTTT.

This chain uses TRBV28 with TRBJ2-7; 7 bases match TRBD1. Germline-derived CDR1 and CDR2 are MDHEN and SYDVKM. J lost 4 bases, V lost 6 bases, and 9 bases had no gene match. This CDR3 region has 14 residues. The CDR3 protein is CASRFTGVLYEQYF. CDR3 DNA: TGTGCCAGCAGATTTACAGGGGTTCTATACGAGCAGTACTTC.

V usage is TRBV27 and J usage is TRBJ2-1, with D unresolved. CDR1 MNHEY and CDR2 SMNVEV come from the germline V gene (reference sequence). The CDR3 covers 12 residues. Deletions cut 3 bases from V and 5 bases from J, with 5 bases between. CDR3 DNA: TGTGCCAGCAGTTTCGATCACAATGAGCAGTTCTTC. This sequence encodes CASSFDHNEQFF.

This chain joins TRBV7-3 and TRBJ2-3; the match to TRBD1 covers 10 bases. There are 18 residues in the CDR3. Germline CDR1 reads SGHTA; CDR2 reads FQGTGA. J gave up 2 bases and V 1 base, and 9 bases lay outside the gene matches. The CDR3 loop is CASSLNWVGTGVTDTQYF. The CDR3 DNA follows: TGTGCCAGCAGCTTAAACTGGGTTGGGACAGGGGTCACAGATACGCAGTATTTT.

V gene TRBV27 combines with J gene TRBJ1-1; 7 bases are shared with TRBD1. V trimming: 0 bases; J trimming: 1 base; junction bases outside the gene matches: 5. CDR1 is MNHEY, CDR2 SMNVEV, per germline (reference sequence). The CDR3 extends over 16 amino acids. The CDR3 coding sequence is TGTGCCAGCAGTTTATCGTACCAGGGGGAGAACACTGAAGCTTTCTTT. It specifies CASSLSYQGENTEAFF.